The rows below give T cell receptor beta chains drawn from one sample of a study of T cell responses to AZD1222 COVID-19 vaccine. Clones were sequenced by immunoSEQ multiplex PCR, and TCRdb holds only the in-frame ones, with some missing. The sample consists of approximately 260,000 clones, approximately 95% of them appearing once. The sequences come from peripheral blood, collected on day 0 of AZD1222 vaccination. These receptors were taken from an adult in good health. Each CDR3 is given with its conserved first and last residue. Fields, in order: D gene, clone size, J gene, V gene, CDR3 DNA, CDR3 protein. D genes are given only for firm matches. Some rows mark clone size as missing; the rest say once, few, many or name a class of expanded clone.

>TRBD1|-|TRBJ2-2|TRBV7-6
TGTGCCAGCAGCCCCGGGACAGGGGTTGACGGGGAGCTGTTTTTT
CASSPGTGVDGELFF
>TRBD1|-|TRBJ2-2|TRBV19
TGTGCCAGTAGCCACAGGGGGACCACCGGGGAGCTGTTTTTT
CASSHRGTTGELFF
>TRBD2|-|TRBJ2-7|TRBV29-1
TGCAGCGTTGAAGATCGGGGGGAAACGGGGTACGAGCAGTACTTC
CSVEDRGETGYEQYF
>-|-|TRBJ2-5|TRBV6-5
TGTGCCAGCAGTTACCTCGTCGGGGGCCGGGAGACCCAGTACTTC
CASSYLVGGRETQYF
>TRBD2|-|TRBJ2-2|TRBV7-2
TGTGCCAGCAGCTCGGGACTAGCGGGGGGGGCGGGCACCGGGGAGCTGTTTTTT
CASSSGLAGGAGTGELFF
>TRBD1|-|TRBJ2-4|TRBV2
TGTGCCAGCATGTTATTGGGACAGGGAGGCTCCCTAGCCAAAAACATTCAGTACTTC
CASMLLGQGGSLAKNIQYF
>-|-|TRBJ1-1|TRBV2
TGTGCCAGCAGCTCTTGGGCGGGCGCGAGGGGCGCTGAAGCTTTCTTT
CASSSWAGARGAEAFF
>-|-|TRBJ2-5|TRBV20-1
TGCAGTGCCCAGGAAGAGACCCAGTACTTC
CSAQEETQYF
>-|once|TRBJ1-1|TRBV3-1/TRBV3-2
TGTGCCAGCAGCCAAGGTCCAGAAGTCCAAGCTTTCTTT
CASSQGPEVQAFF
>TRBD1|once|TRBJ1-2|TRBV2
TGTGCCAGCAGCGACACAGGGGGCAACTATGGCTACACCTTC
CASSDTGGNYGYTF
>-|-|TRBJ1-5|TRBV19
TGTGCCAGTAGTATTGGGGCAGTTCACAATCAGCCCCAGCATTTT
CASSIGAVHNQPQHF
>-|-|TRBJ2-1|TRBV2
TGTGCCAGCTTCGAGGGTACCTACAATGAGCAGTTCTTC
CASFEGTYNEQFF
>-|-|TRBJ1-2|TRBV7-9
TGTGCCAGCAGCTTAGCGGCGGGGGGTTATGGCTACACCTTC
CASSLAAGGYGYTF
>-|-|TRBJ1-5|TRBV6-2/TRBV6-3
TGTGCCAGCAGTTACTCGAACCCCCAAATCTGGCCCCAGCATTTT
CASSYSNPQIWPQHF
>-|-|TRBJ1-6|TRBV4-1
TGCGCCAGCAGACCCTGGACAGCTAATTCACCCCTCCACTTT
CASRPWTANSPLHF
>TRBD1|-|TRBJ2-7|TRBV5-1
TGCGCCAGCAAACAGGGACAGGGCATCCACGAGCAGTACTTC
CASKQGQGIHEQYF
>-|-|TRBJ2-5|TRBV25-1
TGTGCCAGCAGTGAATTTTTAGGGAAAGAAGAGACCCAGTACTTC
CASSEFLGKEETQYF
>-|-|TRBJ1-1|TRBV5-1
TGCGCCAGCAGCCCCCGGGGCAGGGGCGTTGACACTGAAGCTTTCTTT
CASSPRGRGVDTEAFF
>-|-|TRBJ2-2|TRBV7-3
TGTGCCAGCAGCTTAACGTTGGCCGGGGAGCTGTTTTTT
CASSLTLAGELFF
>-|-|TRBJ1-5|TRBV2
TGTGCCAGCAGTGCATCAAGTCCCAATCAGCCCCAGCATTTT
CASSASSPNQPQHF
>-|-|TRBJ2-1|TRBV27
TGTGCCAGCAGTCTGGGAGTTGGGATGGTAAATGAGCAGTTCTTC
CASSLGVGMVNEQFF
>-|-|TRBJ2-3|TRBV2
TGTGCCAGCTCCGGGCGGCTTCCCACAGATACGCAGTATTTT
CASSGRLPTDTQYF
>TRBD2|-|TRBJ2-7|TRBV5-4
TGTGCCAGCAGCAGCCGACTAGCGGGGGACTACGAGCAGTACTTC
CASSSRLAGDYEQYF
>TRBD1|once|TRBJ1-1|TRBV6-1
TGTGCCAGCAGTGAAGTAGGCCAGGGGGACACTGAAGCTTTCTTT
CASSEVGQGDTEAFF
>TRBD1|-|TRBJ1-2|TRBV7-9
TGTGCCAGCAGCCCAAGACAGGGTAACTATGGCTACACCTTC
CASSPRQGNYGYTF
>TRBD1|-|TRBJ1-5|TRBV27
TGTGCCAGCAGCCCCGGGACAGGGTATCAGCCCCAGCATTTT
CASSPGTGYQPQHF
>-|-|TRBJ1-5|TRBV3-1/TRBV3-2
TGTGCCAGCAGCCTCTTAAATCAGCCCCAGCATTTT
CASSLLNQPQHF
>TRBD1|-|TRBJ1-5|TRBV10-3
TGTGCCATCAGTGAGGGAGGACAGGGCGATCAGCCCCAGCATTTT
CAISEGGQGDQPQHF
>TRBD1|-|TRBJ2-7|TRBV29-1
TGCAGCGCCCTCCCCCGGGACAGGCCCTACGAGCAGTACTTC
CSALPRDRPYEQYF
>-|-|TRBJ2-7|TRBV5-8
TGTGCCAGCAGCTTGGAGCCCCGTCGGTACTTC
CASSLEPRRYF
>TRBD2|-|TRBJ2-1|TRBV7-8
TGTGCCAGCAGCTCAGGGACTAGCGGGAGGTACCCCTACAATGAGCAGTTCTTC
CASSSGTSGRYPYNEQFF
>-|-|TRBJ1-1|TRBV19
TGTGCCAGTAGATCGGGGGTGACTGAAGCTTTCTTT
CASRSGVTEAFF
>TRBD1|few|TRBJ2-2|TRBV5-1
TGCGCCAGCAGCTTGTCCAGGGGGCAAACCGGGGAGCTGTTTTTT
CASSLSRGQTGELFF
>TRBD2|-|TRBJ2-1|TRBV2
TGTGCCAGCAGTGAACCGCCATGGCTAGCGGGTTACAATGAGCAGTTCTTC
CASSEPPWLAGYNEQFF